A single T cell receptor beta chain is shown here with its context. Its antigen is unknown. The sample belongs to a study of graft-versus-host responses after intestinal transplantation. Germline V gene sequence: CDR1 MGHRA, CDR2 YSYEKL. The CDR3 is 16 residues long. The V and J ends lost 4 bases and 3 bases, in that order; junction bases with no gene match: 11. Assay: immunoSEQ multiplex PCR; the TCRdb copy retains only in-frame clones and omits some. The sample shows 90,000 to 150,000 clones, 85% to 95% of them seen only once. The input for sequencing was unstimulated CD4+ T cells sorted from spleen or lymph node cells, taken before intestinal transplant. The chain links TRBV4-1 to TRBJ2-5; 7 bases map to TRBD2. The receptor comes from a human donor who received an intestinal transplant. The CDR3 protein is CASSPTAGVGEETQYF. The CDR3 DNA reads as TGCGCCAGCAGCCCGACGGCGGGAGTGGGGGAAGAGACCCAGTACTTC.